This T cell receptor (beta chain) originates from a study of blood T cell repertoires in COVID-19. Looking at the study overall: The origin of the acute and convalescent COVID-19 samples was the United States, Italy and Spain. PBMCs, B-cell-depleted T cells, or T cells were the source of the cDNA or gDNA that made up the material.

Source study methods: Amplification from reference gene primers served as the basis for estimated nucleated cell counts. The data were produced by immunoSEQ multiplex PCR, yet TCRdb's version contains in-frame clones alone and is incomplete. V and J calls plus clone size are reproduced from that table; the DNA served to infer D and trimming. The data show roughly 200,000 clones, about nine tenths seen once. Enrolled through a virtual design, the participants were between about 18 and 89 years of age and came from fewer than 30 US areas. Trimming took 0 bases from V and 2 from J; bases not matched to a gene: 1. This CDR3 region has 15 residues. Germline CDR1 and CDR2: SGHRS and YFSETQ.

The V and J genes are TRBV5-1 and TRBJ1-4, with 7 nucleotides matching TRBD1. The sequence was collected from a woman in her 30s with acute COVID-19. The sequencing input was PBMCs or T cells enriched from blood (not recorded which). The CDR3 reads CASSLAGQTNEKLFF. CDR3 bases: TGCGCCAGCAGCTTGGCGGGACAGACTAATGAAAAACTGTTTTTT.